This T cell receptor (beta chain) was sequenced during a study of blood T cells in healthy people across ages. Findings and caveats of the study: While age rose, TCR beta diversity per million T cells dropped in a roughly linear way. PBMC samples, being unsorted, prevented any conclusive comparison of naive and antigen-experienced cells. TCR beta diversity tracked closely with naive T cell percentage.

This clonotype has just a few counts. Its antigen is still unknown. RNA extraction gave at least 5.5 micrograms of total RNA per sample. For the second PCR, which ran for about 6 to 12 cycles, a sample-barcoded 5' primer and a J-beta primer mix were used. Using its own MiXCR run on the 5' RACE reads, TCRdb lists one record per CDR3 protein. The sample records 780,000 or so distinct CDR3 sequences, approximately 25% being singletons. Per the germline V gene, CDR1 is LGHDT and CDR2 is YNNKEL (reference sequence). The V gene end was trimmed by 6 bases and the J gene end by 1 base; junction bases not matched to a gene: 7. The CDR3 is 15 residues long. The data were also submitted as part of a second study, on T cells of mothers and their children.

The J gene is TRBJ2-7, the V gene TRBV3-1, with TRBD1 matching 9 bases. Sequencing input: blood. This clonotype originated in a boy between 10 and 17 years old in good health. The CDR3 spells CASSRRDRASYEQYF. In DNA form, the CDR3 reads TGTGCCAGCAGTAGACGGGACAGGGCTTCCTACGAGCAGTACTTC.